Included here is one T cell receptor beta chain sequence, with context. What it binds is unknown. Extracted RNA was reverse transcribed, and the resulting cDNA served as sequencing template. Libraries were prepared by immunoSEQ multiplex PCR; TCRdb keeps only in-frame clonotypes and omits some of them. The table records some 160,000 clones, roughly 65% of them present only once. This entry is derived from a study of CD8+ T cells in alopecia areata. Study-wide context: Affected scalp percentage gauged treated patients' severity. Broader study findings: Higher clonality and more expanded CD8+ clones appeared in lesional than normal scalp.

Documented treatment: oral pan-JAK inhibitor, 5-10 mg twice daily. Peripheral blood, together with lesional scalp punch biopsies, was collected from alopecia areata patients. This CDR3 is 14 amino acids long. Trimming cost V 2 bases and J 7 bases, with 17 bases left between them. From germline, CDR1 is SQVTM and CDR2 ANQGSEA. The clonotype was recovered from a human donor with alopecia areata. This chain uses TRBV29-1 with TRBJ1-1; a possible D gene is TRBD1 (6 bases). The sequencing used CD4+ T cells sorted from blood, collected at week 4, from a patient treated with tofacitinib. In nucleotides, the CDR3 is TGCAGCGTTGAAAAAGGTAGGGGGTGGAGTGAAGCTTTCTTT. Its protein is CSVEKGRGWSEAFF.